The clone carrying this T cell receptor (beta chain) was observed at least ten times. Antigen unknown. The data were obtained in a study of CD8 T cells in ankylosing spondylitis. Findings and caveats of the study: There was a TCR beta motif, made of several highly homologous variants, that appeared characteristic of ankylosing spondylitis blood. The study looked at matched synovial fluid samples from ankylosing spondylitis patients. Disease-linked clones were reported to be significantly enriched there.

TCRdb re-called the 5' RACE reads with MiXCR, one entry per CDR3 protein. The data show about 460,000 distinct CDR3 sequences, approximately 5.3% seen once. The CDR3 is 15 amino acids. Germline CDR1 and CDR2: SGHTA and FQGNSA. Trimming took off 5 bases at V and 1 base at J, with 12 bases between the two ends. This TCR was sampled from a male donor with ankylosing spondylitis. The rearrangement uses TRBV7-2 and TRBJ1-5; D remains unclear. Source material: blood, either unsorted or a sorted T cell fraction (not recorded which). The CDR3, as DNA: TGTGCCAGCAGCCTATCCAGGATAAGCAATCAGCCCCAGCATTTT. This encodes CASSLSRISNQPQHF. Supplemented by reference TRBV7-2 and TRBJ1-5, the full variable domain reads GAGVSQSPSNKVTEKGKDVELRCDPISGHTALYWYRQSLGQGLEFLIYFQGNSAPDKSGLPSDRFSAERTGGSVSTLTIQRTQQEDSAVYLCASSLSRISNQPQHFGDGTRLSIL.